This T cell receptor beta chain emerged from a study of T cell responses to AZD1222 COVID-19 vaccine. TCRdb's copy holds only in-frame clones and misses some; the assay was immunoSEQ multiplex PCR. This sample carries about 150,000 clones, 70% to 90% of them seen once, and the ten largest clones take about 5.5%. The ends were cut back, 1 base at V and 8 bases at J, with 11 bases in the middle. Germline V gene data show CDR1 as MNHEY and CDR2 as SVGEGT. This CDR3 is built from 13 residues. This receptor was taken from an adult in good health. The rearrangement uses TRBV6-2 or TRBV6-3 and TRBJ1-1, with D tentatively TRBD1 (6 bases). The sequenced sample was peripheral blood, obtained on day 0 of MenACWY control vaccination. The CDR3 protein is CASSYFEGGEAFF. CDR3 DNA sequence: TGTGCCAGCAGTTACTTTGAAGGGGGGGAAGCTTTCTTT.